The clone carrying this TCR beta chain is medium-sized within its sample. Its specificity is unknown. A minimum of one pre-ART and two post-ART PBMC samples existed for each donor. The sample originates from a study of long-term antiretroviral therapy in people with HIV. Study findings and constraints: Pre-ART clonal expansion yielded clones that dominated the repertoire at all time points. Even long-term ART left TRB diversity below transplant donor controls, despite gains.

The assay, immunoSEQ v3.0, was run at survey level. Method: immunoSEQ multiplex PCR; TCRdb's copy keeps in-frame clones and lacks some. This repertoire shows about 14,000 clones, 80% found once; its top ten account for roughly 14%. CDR3 length: 15 amino acids. Trimming removed 0 bases from V and 7 bases from J, with 13 bases in between. The V gene's germline CDR1 is LNHNV and CDR2 YYDKDF (reference sequence). J is TRBJ2-1 and V is TRBV15, with D possibly being TRBD1 (6 bases). This TCR was sampled from a man aged 40-49 years with HIV. Sample: unsorted PBMCs, taken 3.2 years before starting antiretroviral therapy. The CDR3 reads CATSRDTGLTNEQFF. CDR3 coding DNA: TGTGCCACCAGCAGAGATACAGGGCTTACTAATGAGCAGTTCTTC.